Reported below is one T cell receptor (beta chain). Its antigen is not identified. V was clipped by 5 bases and J by 3 bases; unmatched bases: 6. The CDR3 consists of 16 residues. Germline-derived CDR1 and CDR2 are LGHNT and FRNRAP. The sample comes from a study of shared clonotypes between healthy human individuals. The wider study: A couple of female and a few male donors aged 18 to 49 were enrolled. Overall study findings and caveats: Only blood samples were collected, and tissue repertoires likely differ.

TCRdb keeps only in-frame clones here, not all; method: immunoSEQ multiplex PCR. The sample holds hundreds of thousands of clones; roughly 73% are singletons and the top ten take under 2%. The chain is built from TRBV12-5 and TRBJ2-1, with 11 bases lining up with TRBD2. The receptor was derived from a woman aged 25-40 years in good health. The sequenced material came from memory CD4+ T cells sorted from blood. Indicated subset: CD45RA-negative fraction. The CDR3 sequence: CASGLKLAGVYNEQFF. The DNA of the CDR3 is TGTGCTAGTGGTCTAAAACTAGCGGGAGTCTACAATGAGCAGTTCTTC. The variable domain in full, completed from reference TRBV12-5 and TRBJ2-1, reads DARVTQTPRHKVTEMGQEVTMRCQPILGHNTVFWYRQTMMQGLELLAYFRNRAPLDDSGMPKDRFSAEMPDATLATLKIQPSEPRDSAVYFCASGLKLAGVYNEQFFGPGTRLTVL.